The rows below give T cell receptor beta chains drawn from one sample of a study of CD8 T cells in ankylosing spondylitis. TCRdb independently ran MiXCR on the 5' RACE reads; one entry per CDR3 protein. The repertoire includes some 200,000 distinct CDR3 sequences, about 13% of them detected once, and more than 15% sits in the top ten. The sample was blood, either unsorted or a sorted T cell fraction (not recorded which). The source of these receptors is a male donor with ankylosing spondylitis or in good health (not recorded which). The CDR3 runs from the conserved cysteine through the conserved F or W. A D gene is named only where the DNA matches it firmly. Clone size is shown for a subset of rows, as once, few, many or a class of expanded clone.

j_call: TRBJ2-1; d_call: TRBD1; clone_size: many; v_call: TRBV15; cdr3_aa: CATSRDPNRGPLRGYNEQFF; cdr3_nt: TGTGCCACCAGCAGAGATCCGAACAGGGGGCCCCTGAGGGGCTACAATGAGCAGTTCTTC
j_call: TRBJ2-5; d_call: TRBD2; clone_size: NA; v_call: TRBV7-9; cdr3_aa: CASSPGRAGGQETQYF; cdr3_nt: TGTGCCAGCAGCCCCGGGCGAGCGGGAGGGCAGGAGACCCAGTACTTC
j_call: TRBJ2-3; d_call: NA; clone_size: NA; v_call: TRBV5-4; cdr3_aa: CASSLAGPLTDTQYF; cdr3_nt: TGTGCCAGCAGCTTGGCGGGACCCCTCACAGATACGCAGTATTTT
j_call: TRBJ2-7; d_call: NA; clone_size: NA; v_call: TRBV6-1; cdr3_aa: CASSPGAQVYEQYF; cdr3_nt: TGTGCCAGCAGCCCTGGGGCGCAAGTCTACGAGCAGTACTTC
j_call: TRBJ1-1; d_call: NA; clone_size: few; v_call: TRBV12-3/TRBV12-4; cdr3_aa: CASKLTENTEAFF; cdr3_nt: TGTGCCAGCAAACTGACAGAGAACACTGAAGCTTTCTTT
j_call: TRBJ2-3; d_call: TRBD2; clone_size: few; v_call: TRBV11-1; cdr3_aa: CASRSRLAGGQGSTDTQYF; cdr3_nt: TGTGCCAGCAGATCTCGACTAGCGGGGGGGCAGGGGAGCACAGATACGCAGTATTTT
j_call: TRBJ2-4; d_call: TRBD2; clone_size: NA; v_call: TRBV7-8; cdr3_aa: CASSPQREQENIQYF; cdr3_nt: TGTGCCAGCAGCCCCCAGCGGGAGCAGGAAAACATTCAGTACTTC
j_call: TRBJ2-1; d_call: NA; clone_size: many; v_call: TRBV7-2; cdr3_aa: CASSLTTSSEQFF; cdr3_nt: TGTGCCAGCAGCCTTACAACTAGTTCTGAGCAGTTCTTC
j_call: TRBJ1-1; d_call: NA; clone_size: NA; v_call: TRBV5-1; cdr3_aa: CASSLGLDVNTEAFF; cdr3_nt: TGCGCCAGCAGCTTGGGTTTAGATGTGAACACTGAAGCTTTCTTT
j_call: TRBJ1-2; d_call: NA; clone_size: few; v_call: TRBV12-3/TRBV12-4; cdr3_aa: CASSSLTVAGGYTF; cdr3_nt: TGTGCCAGCAGTTCCCTGACTGTTGCCGGTGGCTACACCTTC
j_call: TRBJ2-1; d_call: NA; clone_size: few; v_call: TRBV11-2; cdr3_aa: CASSSSGNEQFF; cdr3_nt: TGTGCCAGCAGCTCGTCTGGCAATGAGCAGTTCTTC
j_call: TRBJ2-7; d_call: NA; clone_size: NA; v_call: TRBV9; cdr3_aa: CASSPPLTGYEQYF; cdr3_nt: TGTGCCAGCAGCCCCCCTCTTACAGGCTACGAGCAGTACTTC
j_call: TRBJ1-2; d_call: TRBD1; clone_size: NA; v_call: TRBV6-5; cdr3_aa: CASSFALEGAEGYTF; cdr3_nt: TGTGCCAGCAGTTTCGCCTTGGAGGGGGCGGAGGGCTACACCTTC
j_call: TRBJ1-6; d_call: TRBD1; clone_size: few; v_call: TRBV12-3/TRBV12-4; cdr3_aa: CASNPTGPYNSPLHF; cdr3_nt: TGTGCCAGCAACCCGACAGGGCCCTATAATTCACCCCTCCACTTT
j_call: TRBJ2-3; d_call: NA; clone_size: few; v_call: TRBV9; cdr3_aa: CASSVEVGGLTDTQYF; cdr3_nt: TGTGCCAGCAGCGTAGAGGTGGGGGGCCTCACAGATACGCAGTATTTT
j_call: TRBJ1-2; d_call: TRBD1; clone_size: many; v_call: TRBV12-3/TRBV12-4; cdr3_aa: CASSYRGPYGYTF; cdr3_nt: TGTGCCAGCAGTTACAGGGGACCCTATGGCTACACCTTC
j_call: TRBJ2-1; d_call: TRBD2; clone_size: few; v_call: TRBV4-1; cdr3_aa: CASSQDSRGGQGEQFF; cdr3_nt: TGCGCCAGCAGCCAAGATTCGCGGGGGGGCCAGGGTGAGCAGTTCTTC
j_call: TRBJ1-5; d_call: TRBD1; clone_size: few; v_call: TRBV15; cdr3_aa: CATSRVGTGSGNQPQHF; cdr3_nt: TGTGCCACCAGCAGAGTAGGGACAGGTTCTGGCAATCAGCCCCAGCATTTT
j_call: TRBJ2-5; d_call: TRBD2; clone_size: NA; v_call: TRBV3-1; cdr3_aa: CASSQDRLALEETQYF; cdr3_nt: TGTGCCAGCAGCCAAGATCGACTAGCCCTGGAAGAGACCCAGTACTTC
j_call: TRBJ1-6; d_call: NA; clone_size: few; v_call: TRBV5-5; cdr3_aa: CASSLGQGYYNSPLHF; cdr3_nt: TGTGCCAGCAGCTTAGGGCAGGGGTATTATAATTCACCCCTCCACTTT
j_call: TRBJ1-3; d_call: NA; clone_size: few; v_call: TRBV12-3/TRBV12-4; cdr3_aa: CASGTDGNTIYF; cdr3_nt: TGTGCCAGTGGGACCGACGGAAACACCATATATTTT
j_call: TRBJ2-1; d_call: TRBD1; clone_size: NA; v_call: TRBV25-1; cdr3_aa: CASRVTKGDRYNEQFF; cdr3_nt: TGTGCCAGCAGAGTTACTAAGGGGGACAGGTACAATGAGCAGTTCTTC
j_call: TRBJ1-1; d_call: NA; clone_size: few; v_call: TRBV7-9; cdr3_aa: CASSPRQWGFDTEAFF; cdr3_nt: TGTGCCAGCAGCCCCCGACAATGGGGTTTTGACACTGAAGCTTTCTTT
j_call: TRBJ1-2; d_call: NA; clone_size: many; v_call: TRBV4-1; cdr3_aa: CASSQALGYGYTF; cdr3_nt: TGCGCCAGCAGCCAAGCCCTGGGCTATGGCTACACCTTC
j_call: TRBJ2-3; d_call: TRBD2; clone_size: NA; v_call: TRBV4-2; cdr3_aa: CASSQLGGGITDTQYF; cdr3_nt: TGTGCCAGCAGCCAATTGGGCGGGGGAATCACAGATACGCAGTATTTT
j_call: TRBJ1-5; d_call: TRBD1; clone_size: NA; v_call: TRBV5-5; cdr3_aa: CASSSRTGPLGQPQHF; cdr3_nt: TGTGCCAGCAGCTCCCGGACAGGGCCCCTCGGTCAGCCCCAGCATTTT
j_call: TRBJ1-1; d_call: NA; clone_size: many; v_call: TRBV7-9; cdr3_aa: CASGFGTDSNTEAFF; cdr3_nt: TGTGCCAGCGGATTCGGGACGGACTCAAACACTGAAGCTTTCTTT
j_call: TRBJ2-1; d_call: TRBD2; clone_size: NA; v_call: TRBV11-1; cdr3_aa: CASSLGPGLAGEPYNEQFF; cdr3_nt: TGTGCCAGCAGCTTAGGTCCGGGACTAGCGGGAGAACCCTACAATGAGCAGTTCTTC
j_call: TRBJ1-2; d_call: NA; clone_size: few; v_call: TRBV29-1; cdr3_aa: CSVERDSYNYGYTF; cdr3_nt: TGCAGCGTTGAACGCGACAGTTACAACTATGGCTACACCTTC
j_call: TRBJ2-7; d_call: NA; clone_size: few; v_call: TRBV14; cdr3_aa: CASRQTGQGMYYEQYF; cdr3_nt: TGTGCCAGCAGGCAAACGGGGCAGGGAATGTACTACGAGCAGTACTTC
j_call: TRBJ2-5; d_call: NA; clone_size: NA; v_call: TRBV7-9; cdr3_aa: CASSLASDLETQYF; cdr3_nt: TGTGCCAGCAGCTTAGCTTCGGACTTGGAGACCCAGTACTTC
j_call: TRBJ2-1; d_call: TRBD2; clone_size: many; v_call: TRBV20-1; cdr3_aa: CSASRGIKRGGPNEQFF; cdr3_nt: TGCAGTGCTAGTAGGGGGATAAAGCGGGGGGGACCCAATGAGCAGTTCTTC
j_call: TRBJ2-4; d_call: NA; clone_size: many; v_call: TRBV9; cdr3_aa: CASSATFGSGTKNIQYF; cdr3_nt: TGTGCCAGCAGCGCGACTTTCGGTAGTGGAACCAAAAACATTCAGTACTTC
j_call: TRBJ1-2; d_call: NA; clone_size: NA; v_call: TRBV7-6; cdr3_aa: CASSPHGGQDGYTF; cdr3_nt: TGTGCCAGCAGCCCTCACGGGGGGCAGGATGGCTACACCTTC
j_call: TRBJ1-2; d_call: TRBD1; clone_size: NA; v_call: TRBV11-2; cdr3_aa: CASSFKLGDRDYGYTF; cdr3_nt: TGTGCCAGCAGCTTCAAATTAGGGGACAGGGACTATGGCTACACCTTC
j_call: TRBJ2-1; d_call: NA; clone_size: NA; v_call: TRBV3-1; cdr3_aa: CASSHEERNEQFF; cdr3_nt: TGTGCCAGCAGCCATGAAGAACGCAATGAGCAGTTCTTC
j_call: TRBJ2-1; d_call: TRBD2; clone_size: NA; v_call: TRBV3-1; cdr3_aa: CASSLGLADYNEQFF; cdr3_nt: TGTGCCAGCAGCCTCGGACTAGCGGACTACAATGAGCAGTTCTTC
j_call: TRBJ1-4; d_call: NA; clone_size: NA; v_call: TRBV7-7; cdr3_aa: CASSSPVSATNEKLFF; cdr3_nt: TGTGCCAGCAGCTCCCCAGTCAGTGCAACTAATGAAAAACTGTTTTTT
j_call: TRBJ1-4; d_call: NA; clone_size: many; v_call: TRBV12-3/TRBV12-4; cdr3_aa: CASSLALLVGEKLFF; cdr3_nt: TGTGCCAGCAGTTTAGCGCTATTGGTGGGGGAAAAACTGTTTTTT
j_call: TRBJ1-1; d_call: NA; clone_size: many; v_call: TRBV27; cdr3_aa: CASSSGTYMNTEAFF; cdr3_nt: TGTGCCAGCAGTTCGGGGACCTACATGAACACTGAAGCTTTCTTT
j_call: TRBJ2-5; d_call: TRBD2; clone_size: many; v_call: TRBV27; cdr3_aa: CASRVAGGEETQYF; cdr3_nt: TGTGCCAGCAGAGTAGCGGGGGGGGAGGAGACCCAGTACTTC
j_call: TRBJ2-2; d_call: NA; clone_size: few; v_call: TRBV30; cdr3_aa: CAWNPEATGELFF; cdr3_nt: TGTGCCTGGAACCCGGAGGCCACCGGGGAGCTGTTTTTT
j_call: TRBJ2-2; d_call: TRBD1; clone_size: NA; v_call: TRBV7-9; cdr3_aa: CASRYGTGDTGELFF; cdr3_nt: TGTGCCAGCAGATACGGGACAGGGGACACCGGGGAGCTGTTTTTT
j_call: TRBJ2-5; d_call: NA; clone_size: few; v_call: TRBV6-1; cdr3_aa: CASTPGGGQETQYF; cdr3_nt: TGTGCCAGCACCCCAGGGGGGGGCCAAGAGACCCAGTACTTC
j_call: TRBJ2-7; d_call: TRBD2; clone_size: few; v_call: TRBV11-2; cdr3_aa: CASSSPGLASYEQYF; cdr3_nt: TGTGCCAGCAGCTCGCCGGGACTAGCCTCCTACGAGCAGTACTTC
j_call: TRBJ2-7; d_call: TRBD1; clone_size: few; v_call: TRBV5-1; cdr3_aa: CASSSGQGYYEQYF; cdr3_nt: TGCGCCAGCAGCTCGGGACAGGGCTACTACGAGCAGTACTTC
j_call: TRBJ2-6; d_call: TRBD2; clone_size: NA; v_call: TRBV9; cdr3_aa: CASSPRLAGVSGANVLTF; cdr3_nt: TGTGCCAGCAGCCCGAGACTAGCGGGAGTTTCTGGGGCCAACGTCCTGACTTTC
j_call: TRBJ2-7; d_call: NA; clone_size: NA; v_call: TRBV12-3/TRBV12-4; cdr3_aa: CASSPLDGYEQYF; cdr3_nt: TGTGCCAGCAGTCCTCTTGACGGCTACGAGCAGTACTTC
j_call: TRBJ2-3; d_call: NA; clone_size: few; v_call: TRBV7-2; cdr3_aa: CASSLGVGLFTDTQYF; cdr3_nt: TGTGCCAGCAGCTTAGGAGTGGGCCTCTTCACAGATACGCAGTATTTT
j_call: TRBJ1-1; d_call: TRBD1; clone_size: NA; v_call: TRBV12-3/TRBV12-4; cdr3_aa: CAIVPGQGGEAFF; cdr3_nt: TGTGCCATTGTCCCGGGACAGGGAGGTGAAGCTTTCTTT
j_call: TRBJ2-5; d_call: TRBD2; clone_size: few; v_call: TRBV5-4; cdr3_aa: CASSLMGRVDETQYF; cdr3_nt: TGTGCCAGCAGCTTAATGGGGAGGGTGGATGAGACCCAGTACTTC
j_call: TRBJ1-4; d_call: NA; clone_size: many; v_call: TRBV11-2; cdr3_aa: CASSLVREKLFF; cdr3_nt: TGTGCCAGCAGCTTAGTCCGAGAAAAACTGTTTTTT
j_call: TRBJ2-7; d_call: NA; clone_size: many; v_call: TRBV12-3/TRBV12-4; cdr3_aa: CASSYLLNYEQYF; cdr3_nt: TGTGCCAGCAGTTACTTACTAAACTACGAGCAGTACTTC
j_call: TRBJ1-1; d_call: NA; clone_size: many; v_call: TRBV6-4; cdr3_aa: CASSDPGTEAFF; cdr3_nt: TGTGCCAGCAGTGACCCCGGGACTGAAGCTTTCTTT
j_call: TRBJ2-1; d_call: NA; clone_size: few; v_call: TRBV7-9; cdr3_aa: CASSLAWSSPANEQFF; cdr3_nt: TGTGCCAGCAGCTTAGCTTGGTCTAGTCCGGCCAATGAGCAGTTCTTC
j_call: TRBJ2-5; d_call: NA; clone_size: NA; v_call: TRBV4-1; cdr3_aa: CASSQEDIQETQYF; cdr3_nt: TGCGCCAGCAGCCAAGAAGACATACAAGAGACCCAGTACTTC
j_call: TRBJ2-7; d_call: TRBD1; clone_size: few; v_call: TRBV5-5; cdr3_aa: CASSSGQGLSYEQYF; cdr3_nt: TGTGCCAGCAGCTCAGGACAGGGGCTATCCTACGAGCAGTACTTC